This is a list of T cell receptor beta chains from one sample in a study of blood T cell repertoires in COVID-19. Repertoires were generated with immunoSEQ multiplex PCR, while TCRdb's copy carries only in-frame clones and drops some. The sample lists about 130,000 clones; around 86% were seen once. Sequenced material: peripheral blood. All receptors come from a woman aged 60-70 years with active or convalescent COVID-19. Both conserved end residues are part of each CDR3. The D gene is left open where the match is weak. Only some rows state a clone size, as once, few, many or a class for expanded clones.

v_gene	abundance	j_gene	d_gene	CDR3aa	CDR3nt
TRBV27	NA	TRBJ1-5	NA	CASRPNTGDLGPQHF	TGTGCCAGCAGACCTAATACAGGTGACCTGGGCCCCCAGCATTTT
TRBV20-1	NA	TRBJ1-2	NA	CSVPSGEGYTF	TGCAGTGTCCCGTCAGGGGAAGGCTACACCTTC
TRBV19	NA	TRBJ1-1	TRBD1	CASRLQGVEPEAFF	TGTGCCAGTAGACTACAGGGGGTAGAACCTGAAGCTTTCTTT
TRBV30	NA	TRBJ2-5	NA	CACLTGPGTQYF	TGTGCCTGCTTGACAGGCCCAGGGACCCAGTACTTC
TRBV28	NA	TRBJ2-3	NA	CASSLESTDTQYF	TGTGCCAGCAGTTTAGAGAGCACAGATACGCAGTATTTT
TRBV7-2	NA	TRBJ1-2	TRBD1	CASSLGTGNYGYTF	TGTGCCAGCAGCTTAGGGACAGGGAACTATGGCTACACCTTC
TRBV11-2	NA	TRBJ1-4	TRBD1	CASSRGRATNEKLFF	TGTGCCAGCAGCAGGGGGCGGGCAACTAATGAAAAACTGTTTTTT
TRBV7-8	NA	TRBJ2-3	NA	CASSLGTRNTDTQYF	TGTGCCAGCAGCTTAGGTACAAGAAACACAGATACGCAGTATTTT
TRBV28	once	TRBJ1-5	TRBD1	CASRPWTGSNQPQHF	TGTGCCAGCAGACCCTGGACAGGGAGCAATCAGCCCCAGCATTTT
TRBV6-5	NA	TRBJ1-2	NA	CASSQRSGGPYGYTF	TGTGCCAGCAGTCAAAGGTCCGGGGGACCCTATGGCTACACCTTC
TRBV4-3	few	TRBJ2-7	NA	CASSQDHLADSPYEQYF	TGCGCCAGCAGCCAAGATCACCTGGCAGATTCCCCCTACGAGCAGTACTTC
TRBV10-3	NA	TRBJ2-1	NA	CAISDGRAYNEQFF	TGTGCCATCAGTGACGGGCGGGCTTACAATGAGCAGTTCTTC
TRBV20-1	NA	TRBJ2-2	NA	CSAPRGGELFF	TGCAGTGCCCCGCGGGGCGGGGAGCTGTTTTTT
TRBV7-2	NA	TRBJ1-2	TRBD1	CASSLLQGASGGYTF	TGTGCCAGCAGCTTACTGCAGGGGGCGTCTGGTGGCTACACCTTC
TRBV5-1	NA	TRBJ1-1	NA	CASSPTTVGTEAFF	TGCGCCAGCAGCCCGACGACAGTAGGCACTGAAGCTTTCTTT
TRBV27	NA	TRBJ2-6	NA	CASSLRWPGSGANVLTF	TGTGCCAGCAGTTTACGATGGCCAGGGTCTGGGGCCAACGTCCTGACTTTC
TRBV6-5	NA	TRBJ1-2	NA	CASSRRGQYGYTF	TGTGCCAGCAGTCGTCGGGGTCAGTATGGCTACACCTTC
TRBV6-5	NA	TRBJ1-2	NA	CASSYSNGRGGYTF	TGTGCCAGCAGTTACTCGAACGGCCGAGGGGGCTACACCTTC
TRBV19	NA	TRBJ2-1	NA	CAAAESYNEQFF	TGTGCCGCCGCGGAGTCCTACAATGAGCAGTTCTTC
TRBV19	NA	TRBJ1-2	NA	CASSPRGDGYTF	TGTGCCAGTAGTCCCCGGGGGGATGGCTACACCTTC
TRBV21-1	NA	TRBJ2-7	NA	CASSTRLGQYF	TGTGCCAGCAGCACTCGTCTAGGGCAGTACTTC
TRBV10-3	NA	TRBJ2-5	NA	CAISETGVETQYF	TGTGCCATCAGTGAGACCGGGGTGGAGACCCAGTACTTC
TRBV5-1	NA	TRBJ1-1	NA	CASSLRGTEAFF	TGCGCCAGCAGCTTGAGGGGTACTGAAGCTTTCTTT
TRBV5-1	NA	TRBJ1-4	TRBD1	CASSLEGQGAGKLFF	TGCGCCAGCAGCTTGGAAGGACAGGGGGCGGGAAAACTGTTTTTT
TRBV2	NA	TRBJ1-1	NA	CASSSGTPGTEAFF	TGTGCCAGCAGTTCCGGGACACCGGGCACTGAAGCTTTCTTT
TRBV9	NA	TRBJ2-1	TRBD2	CASSLRLAGGLREQFF	TGTGCCAGCAGCCTCCGACTAGCGGGGGGGTTAAGAGAGCAGTTCTTC
TRBV9	once	TRBJ2-1	NA	CASSRDSGEEQFF	TGTGCCAGCTCCCGGGACTCGGGGGAAGAGCAGTTCTTC
TRBV7-2	NA	TRBJ1-2	NA	CASSQTRGPLGGYTF	TGTGCCAGCAGCCAAACCCGAGGGCCTCTAGGTGGCTACACCTTC
TRBV24-1	NA	TRBJ2-2	TRBD2	CATSDPSGSATGELFF	TGTGCCACCAGTGATCCGAGCGGGAGTGCCACCGGGGAGCTGTTTTTT
TRBV28	NA	TRBJ2-6	NA	CAAGSGANVLTF	TGTGCCGCGGGCTCTGGGGCCAACGTCCTGACTTTC
TRBV4-1	NA	TRBJ2-1	NA	CASSQSTSLSYNEQFF	TGCGCCAGCAGCCAAAGTACTTCACTCTCCTACAATGAGCAGTTCTTC
TRBV11-2	NA	TRBJ2-4	NA	CASSPRGGDLAKNIQYF	TGTGCCAGCAGCCCTAGGGGCGGGGACCTAGCCAAAAACATTCAGTACTTC
TRBV2	NA	TRBJ2-3	TRBD1	CASSPDRGADTQYF	TGTGCCAGCAGCCCCGACAGGGGGGCAGATACGCAGTATTTT
TRBV13	NA	TRBJ2-2	NA	CASSQTRSIRTGELFF	TGTGCCAGCAGCCAGACACGATCTATCCGGACCGGGGAGCTGTTTTTT
TRBV7-2	NA	TRBJ2-4	NA	CASSPRRDIQYF	TGTGCCAGCAGCCCCCGTCGGGACATTCAGTACTTC
TRBV7-8	NA	TRBJ1-1	NA	CASSPLGSEGNTEAFF	TGTGCCAGCAGCCCCCTAGGGAGCGAGGGGAACACTGAAGCTTTCTTT
TRBV4-1	once	TRBJ2-7	TRBD1	CASSQPPGQLSYEQYF	TGCGCCAGCAGCCAACCACCGGGACAGCTCTCCTACGAGCAGTACTTC
TRBV2	NA	TRBJ2-3	TRBD2	CASAYQSGGSTDTQYF	TGTGCCAGCGCTTACCAATCGGGGGGGAGCACAGATACGCAGTATTTT
TRBV6-6	NA	TRBJ1-5	TRBD1	CASNSRQGASSQHF	TGTGCCAGCAACAGTCGACAGGGGGCATCTTCCCAGCATTTT
TRBV18	NA	TRBJ2-3	NA	CASSLSDTQYF	TGTGCCAGCTCCCTCTCGGATACGCAGTATTTT
TRBV5-1	NA	TRBJ1-2	TRBD1	CASSTDRANYGYTF	TGCGCCAGCAGTACGGACAGGGCTAACTATGGCTACACCTTC
TRBV28	NA	TRBJ1-1	TRBD1	CASRTGGWTEAFF	TGTGCCAGCAGGACAGGGGGCTGGACTGAAGCTTTCTTT